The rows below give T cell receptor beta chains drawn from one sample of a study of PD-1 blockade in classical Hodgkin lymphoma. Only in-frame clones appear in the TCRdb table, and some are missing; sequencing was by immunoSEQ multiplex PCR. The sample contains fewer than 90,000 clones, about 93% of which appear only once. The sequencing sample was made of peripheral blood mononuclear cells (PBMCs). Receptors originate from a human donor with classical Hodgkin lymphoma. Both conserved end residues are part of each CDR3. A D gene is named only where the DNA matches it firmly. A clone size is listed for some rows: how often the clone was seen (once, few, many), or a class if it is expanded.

TGTGCCAGCAGCTTGCACCCAGGGGGGTACGAGCAGTACTTC	CASSLHPGGYEQYF	once	-	TRBV5-5	TRBJ2-7
TGTGCCAGCAGCTCCGGGACGGCCTATGGCTACACCTTC	CASSSGTAYGYTF	-	-	TRBV7-3	TRBJ1-2
TGTGCCAGCAGTTACCAGCTTGGACACGACTTC	CASSYQLGHDF	-	-	TRBV6-5	TRBJ2-7
TGTGCCAGTACCTCTCCCGGGCCGAGAGGCTACACCTTC	CASTSPGPRGYTF	-	-	TRBV19	TRBJ1-2
TGTGCCATCAGTGGCAGGACAGGGAGACTCGGAAACACCATATATTTT	CAISGRTGRLGNTIYF	-	TRBD1	TRBV10-3	TRBJ1-3
TGTGCCAGCAGTCCGCTCGCGAACTCTGGAAACACCATATATTTT	CASSPLANSGNTIYF	-	-	TRBV6-6	TRBJ1-3
TGTGCCACCCGGACGAGCTCCTACGAGCAGTACTTC	CATRTSSYEQYF	-	-	TRBV10-3	TRBJ2-7
TGTGCCGGCAGTGTTTCGGGGGTTCGGGAGCAGTACTTC	CAGSVSGVREQYF	-	-	TRBV25-1	TRBJ2-7
TGTGCCAGCAAGAGCGGGATGGGGGGCTACGAGCAGTACTTC	CASKSGMGGYEQYF	-	TRBD2	TRBV6-5	TRBJ2-7
TGTGCCAGCAGCTCCCCCGCCGGGCTAGCGGGCAACAATGAGCAGTTCTTC	CASSSPAGLAGNNEQFF	once	TRBD2	TRBV7-2	TRBJ2-1
TGCAGCGTTTCGGACAGAAACACTGAAGCTTTCTTT	CSVSDRNTEAFF	once	-	TRBV29-1	TRBJ1-1
TGTGCCAGCAGCGGGGGTATCGGGGAGCTGTTTTTT	CASSGGIGELFF	once	-	TRBV7-3	TRBJ2-2
TGTGCCAGCAGCTTACGCGAGGTCTCCTACAATGAGCAGTTCTTC	CASSLREVSYNEQFF	few	-	TRBV6-1	TRBJ2-1
TGTGCCAGCAGCTTGGGTAACAGGCTCTACAATGAGCAGTTCTTC	CASSLGNRLYNEQFF	-	-	TRBV5-6	TRBJ2-1
TGTGCCAGCAGCTTGGAGGGGACAGTGGAAAAAGAGACCCAGTACTTC	CASSLEGTVEKETQYF	-	TRBD1	TRBV5-6	TRBJ2-5
TGTGCCAGCAGCTTGGCCGACGCAGGTGGGGGCCGGAACACTGAAGCTTTCTTT	CASSLADAGGGRNTEAFF	once	-	TRBV5-5	TRBJ1-1
TGTGTCAGCAGCTTTACCGGGGCCGCGGGCGATGAGCAGTTCTTC	CVSSFTGAAGDEQFF	-	-	TRBV7-6	TRBJ2-1
TGTGCCAGCACCGAAGAGGTTACGTTCTATGGCTACACCTTC	CASTEEVTFYGYTF	few	-	TRBV2	TRBJ1-2
TGTGCCAGTAGCTTAGGAGGACAATTTGACGAAAAACTGTTTTTT	CASSLGGQFDEKLFF	-	-	TRBV19	TRBJ1-4
TGCGCCAGCAGCCTAGACAGGGGGGGATCACCCCTCCACTTT	CASSLDRGGSPLHF	-	TRBD1	TRBV5-1	TRBJ1-6
TGTGCCAGCAGCCGCGGGGGGTTAGTACTAGATACGCAGTATTTT	CASSRGGLVLDTQYF	-	TRBD2	TRBV7-9	TRBJ2-3
TGCGCCAGCAGCCAAGATTCGGGGGGGTGGCAGCCCCAGCATTTT	CASSQDSGGWQPQHF	once	-	TRBV4-3	TRBJ1-5
TGCGCCAGCAGAAGGGCTAGCGGAGACAATGAGCAGTTCTTC	CASRRASGDNEQFF	-	TRBD2	TRBV5-1	TRBJ2-1
TGTGCCAGCAGTGGCCTAGCTCCCTCCGATACGCAGTATTTT	CASSGLAPSDTQYF	-	-	TRBV25-1	TRBJ2-3
TGCGCCAGCAGCCAACTCCGGGGCCAGAACTCCTACAATGAGCAGTTCTTC	CASSQLRGQNSYNEQFF	-	-	TRBV4-1	TRBJ2-1
TGCGCCAGCAGCCAGGCTAAAACCGGGGAGCTGTTTTTT	CASSQAKTGELFF	-	-	TRBV4-1	TRBJ2-2
TGTGCCAGCAACCGGGTCCCAACAGGATCCTACGAGCAGTACTTC	CASNRVPTGSYEQYF	-	-	TRBV6-1	TRBJ2-7
TGCGCCAGCAGTGAGCAGGGCGGGAGCAATGAGCAGTTCTTC	CASSEQGGSNEQFF	-	TRBD2	TRBV10-2	TRBJ2-1
TGTGCCAGCAGCTGGACTAGCGGTCCCTACGAGCAGTACTTC	CASSWTSGPYEQYF	-	TRBD2	TRBV11-2	TRBJ2-7
TGTGCCAGCAGTTTTAGGAGGGCCGAGGAGACCCAGTACTTC	CASSFRRAEETQYF	-	-	TRBV27	TRBJ2-5
TGTGCCAGCTCACCAGGGGGTTCGGGAAACACCATATATTTT	CASSPGGSGNTIYF	-	-	TRBV18	TRBJ1-3
TGTGCCAGCAGAAAGACATGGATAACGAACACTGAAGCTTTCTTT	CASRKTWITNTEAFF	few	-	TRBV6-1	TRBJ1-1
TGTGCCAGCAGCTTAGAGACTCCCTCTCGGAACACTGAAGCTTTCTTT	CASSLETPSRNTEAFF	-	-	TRBV7-2	TRBJ1-1
TGTGCCAGTAGCAATCGGCAGAACCGGAGCTACACCTTC	CASSNRQNRSYTF	-	-	TRBV19	TRBJ1-2
TGTGCCAGCAGTTCAGAGACAGATACGCAGTATTTT	CASSSETDTQYF	-	-	TRBV28	TRBJ2-3
TGCGCCAGCAGCCAACGAAACACAGATACGCAGTATTTT	CASSQRNTDTQYF	-	-	TRBV5-1	TRBJ2-3
TGTGCCAGCAGCGTATCAGAGGTTGGTAGCGGGGGTTCTGAGCAGTTCTTC	CASSVSEVGSGGSEQFF	-	TRBD2	TRBV9	TRBJ2-1
TGTGCCAGCAGCTTAAGGCCCGGTGGGGGTAACACCTACGAGCAGTACTTC	CASSLRPGGGNTYEQYF	-	-	TRBV7-9	TRBJ2-7
TGCGCCAGCAGCTTGTGGGCCGGACAGTTGAACACTGAAGCTTTCTTT	CASSLWAGQLNTEAFF	-	-	TRBV5-1	TRBJ1-1
TGCAGCGTTGGGGGGGGCCGAGAGACCCAGTACTTC	CSVGGGRETQYF	-	-	TRBV29-1	TRBJ2-5
TGTGCCAGCAGCCAGACCGGGACAGGCCACACCGGGGAGCTGTTTTTT	CASSQTGTGHTGELFF	few	TRBD1	TRBV28	TRBJ2-2
TGTGCCAGCAGCGTAGCTCTGAGATCAAACTCCTACAATGAGCAGTTCTTC	CASSVALRSNSYNEQFF	-	-	TRBV9	TRBJ2-1
TGTGCCAGCAGCTTGGAGGGCTCACAAGAGACCCAGTACTTC	CASSLEGSQETQYF	-	-	TRBV5-4	TRBJ2-5
TGTGCCAGCAGTTACGGCCTAGCGGGAGGGGCAGATACGCAGTATTTT	CASSYGLAGGADTQYF	-	TRBD2	TRBV6-6	TRBJ2-3
TGTGCCAGCAGGCCCCTAGCAACAGATACGCAGTATTTT	CASRPLATDTQYF	-	-	TRBV2	TRBJ2-3
TGTGCCAGCAGTTTAGGGGGGACAGTCTACAATGAGCAGTTCTTC	CASSLGGTVYNEQFF	-	-	TRBV28	TRBJ2-1
TGTGCCAGCCGGGGGATGAGCAGGGAGGGTGCTTTCTTT	CASRGMSREGAFF	-	-	TRBV6-1	TRBJ1-1
TGCAGCCCTGCCCCCAGCGGGGTTGACAATGAGCAGTTCTTC	CSPAPSGVDNEQFF	once	TRBD2	TRBV29-1	TRBJ2-1
TGTGCCAGCGCCCACGGACAGGGCTCCCAGCATTTT	CASAHGQGSQHF	-	TRBD1	TRBV6-6	TRBJ1-5
TGTGCCAGTCAGGTAACGAATTCACCCCTCCACTTT	CASQVTNSPLHF	once	-	TRBV19	TRBJ1-6
TGTGCCAGCAGGGGGGGGACCGCATCCTACGAGCAGTACTTC	CASRGGTASYEQYF	-	TRBD2	TRBV28	TRBJ2-7
TGTGCCAGCAGCCCGGGGTGGTACGAGCAGTACTTC	CASSPGWYEQYF	-	-	TRBV11-2	TRBJ2-7
TGCAGCGTTGAAGGGGTTATGGCCGGGGAGCTGTTTTTT	CSVEGVMAGELFF	-	-	TRBV29-1	TRBJ2-2
TGTGCCAGCTCACCGATAACAGGGCTTCCTCAGCCCCAGCATTTT	CASSPITGLPQPQHF	-	-	TRBV18	TRBJ1-5
TGTGCCAGCAGCCCTATGACAGCCCACGGGGGCTACACCTTC	CASSPMTAHGGYTF	medium-sized	-	TRBV25-1	TRBJ1-2
TGTGCCAGCAGTGTGGGACCCGAGGAGACCCAGTACTTC	CASSVGPEETQYF	-	-	TRBV9	TRBJ2-5
TGTGCCAGCAGCTCAGACAGGGCCGGCGAGCAGTACTTC	CASSSDRAGEQYF	-	TRBD1	TRBV7-2	TRBJ2-7
TGCGCCAGCAGCTTGGGGGCAGGTGGGGAAGGCTATGGCTACACCTTC	CASSLGAGGEGYGYTF	-	-	TRBV5-1	TRBJ1-2
TGTGCCAGCAGTTACAGCACAGGGCGGGCGGATACGCAGTATTTT	CASSYSTGRADTQYF	-	-	TRBV6-5	TRBJ2-3